A single sample is the source of the 24 T cell receptor beta chains below, sequenced in a study of T cells in Graves' hyperthyroidism and ophthalmopathy. TCR beta CDR3 sequences were amplified from RNA transcripts. HTBI primers were the set used in a first-round RT-PCR of the TCR CDR3. TCRdb re-analysed the multiplex PCR reads in MiXCR, keeping a single row per CDR3 protein. The sample lists roughly 500,000 distinct CDR3 sequences, 35% to 50% seen once, with around 44% in the top ten. Specimen: peripheral blood or thyroid tissue (not recorded which). Receptors were obtained from an adult woman with Graves' disease, either hyperthyroidism or ophthalmopathy (not recorded which).

This sequence joins TRBV25-1 and TRBJ1-6; no firm D call. The V and J ends lost 3 bases and 7 bases respectively, with 13 bases between them. The V gene's germline CDR1 is MGHDK and CDR2 SYGVNS. The CDR3 extends over 15 amino acids. The CDR3 region is CASSDLRAVNSPLHF. The CDR3 DNA is TGTGCCAGCAGTGACCTCCGGGCGGTGAATTCACCCCTCCACTTT.

This clonotype was observed many times. The chain has TRBV9 and TRBJ2-7; D unresolved. Deletions cut 4 bases from V and 6 bases from J, with 14 bases between. In germline, CDR1 is SGDLS, CDR2 YYNGEE. The CDR3 loop spans 13 amino acids. CDR3 protein: CASSLGIPGEQYF. The CDR3, as DNA: TGTGCCAGCAGCTTGGGAATCCCTGGCGAGCAGTACTTC.

This clonotype was detected ten times or more. The V gene is TRBV7-9, the J gene TRBJ2-2; D could derive from TRBD1 or TRBD2 (5 bases each). Germline values: CDR1 SEHNR, CDR2 FQNEAQ (reference sequence). The length of the CDR3 is 16 residues. The V end lost 5 bases, the J end lost 4 bases, and 17 bases lay between the germline ends. CDR3 nucleotide sequence: TGTGCCAGCAGCCCCCCCGGGGACCCCACCACCGGGGAGCTGTTTTTT. Translation gives CASSPPGDPTTGELFF.

CDR3 loop: CASSMGQGGQETQYF. DNA for the CDR3: TGCGCCAGCAGCATGGGACAGGGGGGCCAAGAGACCCAGTACTTC. The V and J genes are TRBV10-1 and TRBJ2-5; 11 positions agree with TRBD1. In germline, CDR1 is WNHNN, CDR2 SYGVQD (reference sequence). V shed 6 bases, J shed 1 base, and the junction held 4 bases outside the gene matches. The length of the CDR3 is 15 residues.

The sample holds one count of this clonotype. The chain links TRBV4-1 to TRBJ2-7, with a possible D match to TRBD1 (6 bases). Deletions cut 0 bases from V and 0 bases from J, with 12 bases between. CDR3 length: 16 amino acids. CDR1 is MGHRA and CDR2 is YSYEKL in the germline V gene. In DNA form, the CDR3 reads TGCGCCAGCAGCCAAGAAAAAGACAGGTCCTCCTACGAGCAGTACTTC. Protein product: CASSQEKDRSSYEQYF.

The sample holds many counts of this clonotype. V and J are TRBV7-2 and TRBJ2-7, with TRBD1 matching 7 bases. The V gene's germline CDR1 is SGHTA and CDR2 FQGNSA. This CDR3 contains 15 residues. V shed 3 bases, J shed 1 base, and the junction held 6 bases outside the gene matches. The CDR3 region has the DNA TGTGCCAGCAGCTTGCGACAGGGCCCTTCCTACGAGCAGTACTTC. This sequence encodes CASSLRQGPSYEQYF.

Many counts were recorded for this clonotype. V and J are TRBV2 and TRBJ2-5, with 9 positions matching TRBD2. The CDR3 is 15 residues long. Germline loops: CDR1 SNHLY, CDR2 FYNNEI. V lost 7 bases, J lost 3 bases, and 9 bases stayed unmatched. The CDR3 is CASTGVAGAEETQYF. The CDR3 bases are TGTGCCAGCACCGGAGTAGCGGGAGCTGAAGAGACCCAGTACTTC.

The V and J genes are TRBV10-3 and TRBJ1-2, with 7 bases matching TRBD1. J lost 3 bases, V lost 5 bases, and 6 bases had no gene match. The CDR3 is 14 amino acids. Germline V lookup: CDR1 ENHRY, CDR2 SYGVKD. CDR3 region: CAISQTGTDYGYTF. The CDR3 nucleotides read TGTGCCATCAGTCAAACCGGGACAGACTATGGCTACACCTTC.

This clonotype appeared many times. V usage is TRBV10-3 and J usage is TRBJ2-2; D call uncertain. The germline V and J ends were trimmed by 4 bases and 7 bases, with 10 bases remaining between them. The CDR3 is 13 residues long. Looked up from germline, CDR1 is ENHRY and CDR2 is SYGVKD. Here the CDR3 reads CAISAGISGELFF. CDR3 DNA sequence: TGTGCCATCAGTGCTGGAATCAGCGGGGAGCTGTTTTTT.

This clonotype showed up many times. The V gene is TRBV12-3 or TRBV12-4, the J gene TRBJ1-5; 7 bases match TRBD1. V dropped 5 bases and J dropped 9; count of bases not matched to a gene: 10. This CDR3 is 14 amino acids long. The CDR3 DNA reads as TGTGCCAGCAGTAGGGGAGGGGGCCGCGGGCCCCAGCATTTT. The encoded protein is CASSRGGGRGPQHF.

About this clonotype: This may come from a read error, since a much larger clone is one base off. V usage is TRBV19 and J usage is TRBJ1-5; 10 positions agree with TRBD1. CDR3 size: 17 residues. Germline V gene lookup returns CDR1 LNHDA and CDR2 SQIVND (reference sequence). In DNA form, the CDR3 reads TGTGTCAGTAGCACCGGGACAGGGGCCAATAGCAATCAGCCCCAGCATTTT. Its translation: CVSSTGTGANSNQPQHF.

The chain links TRBV6-5 to TRBJ1-5; unclear D gene. Germline CDR1 MNHEY, CDR2 SVGAGI. V shed 5 bases and J shed 3 bases, with 11 bases lying between them. This CDR3 contains 14 residues. The CDR3 DNA reads as TGTGCCAGCAGTCATGTCGGGTACAATCAGCCCCAGCATTTT. This codes for CASSHVGYNQPQHF.

V usage is TRBV29-1 and J usage is TRBJ1-1, with no clear D. With 5 bases removed from V and 6 bases from J, the gap between germline ends came to 16 bases. CDR3 size: 13 residues. Germline V CDR1 and CDR2: SQVTM, ANQGSEA. The CDR3 region has the DNA TGCAGCGTTCTTGGCAGGAGAAAGGCTGAAGCTTTCTTT. It specifies CSVLGRRKAEAFF.

This clonotype was detected ten times or more. V usage is TRBV20-1 and J usage is TRBJ2-7; D is possibly TRBD1 (6 bases). This CDR3 has 14 residues. The V gene lost 6 bases and the J gene lost 4 bases, with 19 bases spanning the gap. From germline, CDR1 is DFQATT and CDR2 SNEGSKA (reference sequence). The CDR3 region has the DNA TGCAGTGCGATCGACCCCGGGACATCTTACGAGCAGTACTTC. It is translated as CSAIDPGTSYEQYF.

This clonotype was found a few times. V and J are TRBV18 and TRBJ1-6; D is ambiguous. CDR1 and CDR2 (germline): KGHSH, LQKENI. CDR3 length: 13 amino acids. V was shortened by 1 base and J by 11 bases, with 9 bases between the two germline ends. CDR3 loop: CASSPRLKAPLHF. The CDR3 nucleotides read TGTGCCAGCTCACCACGGTTGAAAGCACCCCTCCACTTT.

This clonotype was found a few times. The chain is built from TRBV7-9 and TRBJ2-7; the match to TRBD1 covers 10 bases. With 5 bases clipped from V and 4 bases from J, the junction kept 8 bases outside the gene matches. This CDR3 has 15 residues. Germline CDR1 reads SEHNR; CDR2 reads FQNEAQ (reference sequence). In nucleotides, the CDR3 is TGTGCCAGCAGCCGCCTCCGGGACAGGGGTTACGAGCAGTACTTC. Translated: CASSRLRDRGYEQYF.

V gene TRBV2 combines with J gene TRBJ1-1; 8 bases are a match to TRBD1. J lost 2 bases, V lost 3 bases, and 2 bases had no gene match. Germline V CDR1 and CDR2: SNHLY, FYNNEI. There are 14 residues in the CDR3. The CDR3 DNA is TGTGCCAGCAGTGAGGGACAGGCCAACACTGAAGCTTTCTTT. Its protein is CASSEGQANTEAFF.

This clonotype showed up just a few times. This chain uses TRBV19 with TRBJ1-2; a weak D match, TRBD1 (6 bases). V lost 9 bases and J 0 bases, leaving 14 bases between the germline ends. In germline, CDR1 is LNHDA, CDR2 SQIVND (reference sequence). This CDR3 region has 14 residues. CDR3: CASTKNRANYGYTF. The DNA for the CDR3 is TGTGCCAGCACTAAAAACAGGGCTAACTATGGCTACACCTTC.

The rearrangement joins TRBV20-1 to TRBJ1-5; 9 nucleotides agree with TRBD1. The CDR3 sequence is 18 residues long. Germline trimming cut 6 bases from V and 0 bases from J; bases unmatched to any gene: 15. The germline gives CDR1 DFQATT, CDR2 SNEGSKA (reference sequence). CDR3 DNA: TGCAGTGCAAAGTCCGACAGGGGGAAATCATATAGCAATCAGCCCCAGCATTTT. Protein sequence: CSAKSDRGKSYSNQPQHF.

This sequence joins TRBV5-5 and TRBJ2-5; 8 bases are a match to TRBD1. Germline trimming cut 5 bases from V and 5 bases from J; bases unmatched to any gene: 5. Germline V CDR1 and CDR2: SGHKS, YYEKEE (reference sequence). The length of the CDR3 is 13 residues. The DNA for the CDR3 is TGTGCCAGCAGGCCTACAGGGGGGGAGACCCAGTACTTC. Its protein is CASRPTGGETQYF.

This clonotype was detected ten times or more. A read error is possible here, since a much larger clone lies one base away. Since no conserved phenylalanine or tryptophan closes the CDR3, a read error is the likely cause. The V and J genes are TRBV5-1 and TRBJ1-2; weak D call: TRBD1 (6 bases). Trimming took 4 bases from V and 8 from J, leaving 15 bases between them. CDR3 length: 13 amino acids. The germline V gene encodes CDR1 SGHRS and CDR2 YFSETQ. The CDR3 region is CASSEPTGYGYTL. For the CDR3, the DNA is TGCGCCAGCAGCGAACCAACAGGGTACGGCTACACCCTC.

The CDR3 sequence: CASSQDREAFF. The CDR3 DNA sequence: TGTGCCAGCAGCCAAGATCGGGAAGCTTTCTTT. The chain has TRBV14 and TRBJ1-1; no firm D call. CDR1 SGHDN and CDR2 FVKESK come from the germline V gene. The CDR3 totals 11 residues. V lost 0 bases, J lost 8 bases, and 4 bases lay in between.

This clonotype was counted ten times or more. This chain connects TRBV20-1 to TRBJ2-7; TRBD1 matches 8 bases. With V trimmed by 6 bases and J by 2 bases, 18 bases remained unmatched. The CDR3 has 17 amino acids. CDR1 is DFQATT, CDR2 SNEGSKA, per germline (reference sequence). CDR3 region: CSATIPTRTGTTYEQYF. The CDR3 DNA sequence: TGCAGTGCCACCATCCCTACCCGGACAGGGACAACCTACGAGCAGTACTTC.

This clonotype has more than one count but fewer than ten. V usage is TRBV19 and J usage is TRBJ1-1; D gene ambiguous. CDR1 is LNHDA and CDR2 is SQIVND in the germline V gene (reference sequence). The CDR3 has 16 amino acids. V was cut by 11 bases and J by 0 bases, with 22 bases left in between. This CDR3 reads CAWSVSPGLVNTEAFF. CDR3 coding DNA: TGTGCCTGGAGTGTAAGCCCTGGGTTGGTGAACACTGAAGCTTTCTTT.